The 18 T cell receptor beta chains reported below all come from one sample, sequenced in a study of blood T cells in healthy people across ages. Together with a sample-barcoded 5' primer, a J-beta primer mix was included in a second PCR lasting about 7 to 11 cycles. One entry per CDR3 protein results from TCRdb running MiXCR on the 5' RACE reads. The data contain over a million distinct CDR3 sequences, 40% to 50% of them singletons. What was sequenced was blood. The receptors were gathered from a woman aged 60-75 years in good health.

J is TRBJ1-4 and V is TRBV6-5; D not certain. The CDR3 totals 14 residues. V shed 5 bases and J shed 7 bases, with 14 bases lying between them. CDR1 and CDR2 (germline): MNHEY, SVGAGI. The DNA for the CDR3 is TGTGCCAGCAGTACCGCGGACCAGAGTGAAAAACTGTTTTTT. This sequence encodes CASSTADQSEKLFF.

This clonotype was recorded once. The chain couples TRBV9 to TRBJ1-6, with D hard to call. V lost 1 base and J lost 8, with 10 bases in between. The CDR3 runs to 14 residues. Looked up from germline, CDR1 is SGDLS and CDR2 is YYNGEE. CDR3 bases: TGTGCCAGCAGCGTATACAGTAGTGATTCACCCCTCCACTTT. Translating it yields CASSVYSSDSPLHF.

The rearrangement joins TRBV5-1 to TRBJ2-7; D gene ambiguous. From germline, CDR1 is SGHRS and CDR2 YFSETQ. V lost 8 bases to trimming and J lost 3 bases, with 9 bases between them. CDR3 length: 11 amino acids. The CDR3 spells CASGLDYEQYF. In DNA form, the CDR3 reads TGCGCCAGTGGCCTAGACTACGAGCAGTACTTC.

CDR3 DNA sequence: TGCAGCGTCCGCGGGGGAGGGCTCTACAATGAGCAGTTCTTC. Its translation is CSVRGGGLYNEQFF. V is TRBV29-1 and J is TRBJ2-1, with 7 bases identical to TRBD2. Germline V CDR1 and CDR2: SQVTM, ANQGSEA. Trimming removed 6 bases from V and 3 bases from J; junction bases left unmatched: 8. The CDR3 sequence is 14 residues long.

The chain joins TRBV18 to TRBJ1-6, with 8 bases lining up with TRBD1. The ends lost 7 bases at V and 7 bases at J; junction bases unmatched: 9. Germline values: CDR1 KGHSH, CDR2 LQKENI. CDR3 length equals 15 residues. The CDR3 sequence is CASFPGTGQNSPLHF. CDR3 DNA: TGTGCCAGCTTCCCCGGGACAGGACAAAATTCACCCCTCCACTTT. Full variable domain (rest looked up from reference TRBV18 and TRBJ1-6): NAGVMQNPRHLVRRRGQEARLRCSPMKGHSHVYWYRQLPEEGLKFMVYLQKENIIDESGMPKERFSAEFPKEGPSILRIQQVVRGDSAAYFCASFPGTGQNSPLHFGNGTRLTVT.

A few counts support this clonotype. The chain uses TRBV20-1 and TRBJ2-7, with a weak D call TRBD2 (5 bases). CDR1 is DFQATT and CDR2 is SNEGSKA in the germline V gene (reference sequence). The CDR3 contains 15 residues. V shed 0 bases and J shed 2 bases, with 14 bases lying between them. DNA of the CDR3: TGCAGTGCTAGAGACCCCTGGCGGGTCCCCTACGAGCAGTACTTC. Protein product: CSARDPWRVPYEQYF.

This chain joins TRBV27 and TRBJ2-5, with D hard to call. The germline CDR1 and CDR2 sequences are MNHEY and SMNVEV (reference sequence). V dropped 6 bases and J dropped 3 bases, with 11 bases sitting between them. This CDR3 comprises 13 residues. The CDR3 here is CASSKNLEETQYF. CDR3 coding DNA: TGTGCCAGCAGCAAAAACTTGGAAGAGACCCAGTACTTC.

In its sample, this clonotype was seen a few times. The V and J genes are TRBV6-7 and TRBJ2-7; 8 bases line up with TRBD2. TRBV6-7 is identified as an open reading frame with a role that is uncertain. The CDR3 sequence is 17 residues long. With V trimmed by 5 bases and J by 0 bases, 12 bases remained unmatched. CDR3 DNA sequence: TGTGCCAGCAGTCTTGGTCCGGGACTAGGAAGCTCCTACGAGCAGTACTTC. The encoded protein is CASSLGPGLGSSYEQYF.

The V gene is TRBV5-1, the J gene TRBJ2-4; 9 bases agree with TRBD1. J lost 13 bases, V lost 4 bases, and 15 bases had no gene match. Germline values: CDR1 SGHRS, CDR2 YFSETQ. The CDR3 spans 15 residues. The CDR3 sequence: CASSITGTGPNEQYF. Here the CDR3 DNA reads TGCGCCAGCAGCATTACCGGGACAGGGCCCAATGAGCAGTACTTC.

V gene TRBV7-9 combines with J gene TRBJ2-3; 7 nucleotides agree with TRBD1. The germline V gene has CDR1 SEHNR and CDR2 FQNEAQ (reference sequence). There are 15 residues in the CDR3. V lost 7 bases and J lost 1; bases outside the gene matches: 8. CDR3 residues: CASNQTGPGTDTQYF. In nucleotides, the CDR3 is TGTGCCAGCAACCAGACAGGGCCGGGCACAGATACGCAGTATTTT.

The CDR3 loop is CASSLRAGTMNTEAFF. CDR3 sequence (DNA): TGTGCCAGCAGCTTAAGGGCAGGGACGATGAACACTGAAGCTTTCTTT. V gene TRBV7-2 combines with J gene TRBJ1-1, with D possibly being TRBD1 (5 bases). Germline CDR1 and CDR2: SGHTA and FQGNSA. V lost 2 bases and J lost 0, with 13 bases in between. The CDR3 length is 16 residues.

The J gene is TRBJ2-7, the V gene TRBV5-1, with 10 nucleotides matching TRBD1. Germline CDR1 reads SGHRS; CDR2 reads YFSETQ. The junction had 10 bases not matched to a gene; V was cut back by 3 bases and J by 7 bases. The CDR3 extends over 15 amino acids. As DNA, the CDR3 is TGCGCCAGCAGCTCTTCCGGGACAGGGGCATTTGAGCAGTACTTC. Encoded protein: CASSSSGTGAFEQYF.

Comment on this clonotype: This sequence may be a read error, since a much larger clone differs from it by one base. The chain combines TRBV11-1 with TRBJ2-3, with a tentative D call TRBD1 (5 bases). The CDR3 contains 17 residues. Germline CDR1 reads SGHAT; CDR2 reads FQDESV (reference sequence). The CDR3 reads CASSLAVLGRPTDTRYF. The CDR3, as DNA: TGTGCCAGCAGCTTAGCAGTCTTGGGGCGGCCCACAGATACGCGGTATTTT.

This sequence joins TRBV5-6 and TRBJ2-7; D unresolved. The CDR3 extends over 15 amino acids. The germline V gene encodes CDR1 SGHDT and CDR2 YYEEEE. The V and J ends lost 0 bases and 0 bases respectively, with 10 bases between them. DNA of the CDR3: TGTGCCAGCAGCTTGGTTCATCGTCCCTCCTACGAGCAGTACTTC. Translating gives CASSLVHRPSYEQYF.

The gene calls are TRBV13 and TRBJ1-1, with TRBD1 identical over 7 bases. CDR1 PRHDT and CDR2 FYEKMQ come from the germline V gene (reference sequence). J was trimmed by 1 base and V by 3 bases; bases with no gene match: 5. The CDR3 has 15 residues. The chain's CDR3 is CASSFTGTENTEAFF. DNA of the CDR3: TGTGCCAGCAGCTTCACCGGGACAGAGAACACTGAAGCTTTCTTT.

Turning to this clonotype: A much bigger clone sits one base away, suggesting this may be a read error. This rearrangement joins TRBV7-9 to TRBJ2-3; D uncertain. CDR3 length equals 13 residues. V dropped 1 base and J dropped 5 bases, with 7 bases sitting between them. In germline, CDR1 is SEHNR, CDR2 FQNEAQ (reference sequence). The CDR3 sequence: CASSLGKGDTQYF. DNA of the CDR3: TGTGCCAGCAGCTTAGGCAAGGGAGATACGCAGTATTTT. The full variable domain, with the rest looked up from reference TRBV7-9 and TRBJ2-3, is DTGVSQNPRHKITKRGQNVTFRCDPISEHNRLYWYRQTLGQGPEFLTYFQNEAQLEKSRLLSDRFSAERPKGSFSTLEIQRTEQGDSAMYLCASSLGKGDTQYFGPGTRLTVL.

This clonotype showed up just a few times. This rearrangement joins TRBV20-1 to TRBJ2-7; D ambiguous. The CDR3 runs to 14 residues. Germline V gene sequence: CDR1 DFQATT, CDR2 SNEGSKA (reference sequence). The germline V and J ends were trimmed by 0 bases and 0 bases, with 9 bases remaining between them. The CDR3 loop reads CSARDLGSSYEQYF. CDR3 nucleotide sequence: TGCAGTGCTAGAGATCTGGGTAGCTCCTACGAGCAGTACTTC.

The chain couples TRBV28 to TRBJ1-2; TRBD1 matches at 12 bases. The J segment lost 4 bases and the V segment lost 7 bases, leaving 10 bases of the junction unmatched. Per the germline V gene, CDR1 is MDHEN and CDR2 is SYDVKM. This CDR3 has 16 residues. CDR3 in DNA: TGTGCCAGCACTAGCCAGGGGACAGGGGGCGCCTATGGCTACACCTTC. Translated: CASTSQGTGGAYGYTF.